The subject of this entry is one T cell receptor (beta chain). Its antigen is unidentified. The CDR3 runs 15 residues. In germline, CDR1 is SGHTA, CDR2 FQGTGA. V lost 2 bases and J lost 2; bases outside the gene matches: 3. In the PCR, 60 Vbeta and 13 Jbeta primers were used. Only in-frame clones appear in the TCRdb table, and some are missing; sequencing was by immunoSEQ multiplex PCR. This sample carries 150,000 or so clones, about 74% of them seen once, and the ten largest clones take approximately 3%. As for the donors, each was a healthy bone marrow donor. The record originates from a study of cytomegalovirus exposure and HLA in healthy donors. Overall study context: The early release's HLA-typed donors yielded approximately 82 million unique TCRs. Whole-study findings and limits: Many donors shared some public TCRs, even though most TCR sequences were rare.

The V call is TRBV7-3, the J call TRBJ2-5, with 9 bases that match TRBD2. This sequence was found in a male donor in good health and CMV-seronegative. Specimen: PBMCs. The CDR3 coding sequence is TGTGCCAGCAGCTTACTAGCGGGAAGGCAAGAGACCCAGTACTTC. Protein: CASSLLAGRQETQYF.